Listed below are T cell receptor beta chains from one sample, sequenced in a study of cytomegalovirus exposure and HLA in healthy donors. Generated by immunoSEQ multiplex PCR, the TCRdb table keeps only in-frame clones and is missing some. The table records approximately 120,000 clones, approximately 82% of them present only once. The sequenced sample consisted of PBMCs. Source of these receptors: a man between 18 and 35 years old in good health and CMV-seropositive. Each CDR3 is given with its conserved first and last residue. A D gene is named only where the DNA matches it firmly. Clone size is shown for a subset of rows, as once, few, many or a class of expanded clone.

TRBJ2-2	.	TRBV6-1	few	CASGQGTGELFF	TGTGCCAGCGGGCAGGGCACCGGGGAGCTGTTTTTT
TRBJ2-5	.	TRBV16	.	CASSQQGWQETQYF	TGTGCCAGCAGCCAACAGGGGTGGCAAGAGACCCAGTACTTC
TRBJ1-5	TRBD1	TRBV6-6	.	CASSTGTGSYQPQHF	TGTGCCAGCAGTACCGGGACAGGGTCGTATCAGCCCCAGCATTTT
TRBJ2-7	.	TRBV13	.	CASSLGLYEQYF	TGTGCCAGCAGCCTGGGCCTCTACGAGCAGTACTTC
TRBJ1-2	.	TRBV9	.	CASSAGGGHTF	TGTGCCAGCAGCGCCGGGGGGGGGCACACCTTC
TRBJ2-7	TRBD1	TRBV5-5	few	CASSHRQGSSYEQYF	TGTGCCAGCAGCCACAGACAGGGGAGCTCCTACGAGCAGTACTTC
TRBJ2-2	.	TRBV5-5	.	CASSLERAETGELFF	TGTGCCAGCAGCTTAGAGCGGGCGGAGACCGGGGAGCTGTTTTTT
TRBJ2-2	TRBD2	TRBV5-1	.	CASSGLAGARNTGELFF	TGCGCCAGCAGCGGGCTAGCGGGGGCCAGGAACACCGGGGAGCTGTTTTTT
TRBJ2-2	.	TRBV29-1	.	CSVDQYRTGELFF	TGCAGCGTTGACCAATACAGGACCGGGGAGCTGTTTTTT
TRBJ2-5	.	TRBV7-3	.	CASSRYREETQYF	TGTGCCAGCAGCCGTTACAGGGAAGAGACCCAGTACTTC
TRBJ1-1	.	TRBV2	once	CASSDMDRAFF	TGTGCCAGCAGTGATATGGACAGAGCTTTCTTT
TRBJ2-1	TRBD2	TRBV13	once	CASSFSQAGGFQRRQFF	TGTGCCAGCAGCTTCTCCCAAGCGGGGGGGTTTCAGCGGCGGCAGTTCTTC
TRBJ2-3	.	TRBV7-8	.	CASSLASGDTQYF	TGTGCCAGCAGCTTAGCGTCGGGAGATACGCAGTATTTT
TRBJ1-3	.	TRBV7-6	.	CAILTGGDTIYF	TGTGCCATTCTGACGGGAGGGGACACCATATATTTT
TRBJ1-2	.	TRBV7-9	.	CASSLLSGGEANYGYTF	TGTGCCAGCAGCTTATTGTCGGGGGGAGAGGCTAACTATGGCTACACCTTC
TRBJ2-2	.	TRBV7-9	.	CASSLGGNNGELFF	TGTGCCAGCAGCTTGGGGGGTAATAACGGGGAGCTGTTTTTT
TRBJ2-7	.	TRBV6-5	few	CASSTTRKYEQYF	TGTGCCAGCAGTACGACTAGGAAATACGAGCAGTACTTC
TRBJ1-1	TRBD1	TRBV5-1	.	CASSSYRTGWSDTEAFF	TGCGCCAGCAGCTCTTACCGGACAGGATGGAGTGACACTGAAGCTTTCTTT
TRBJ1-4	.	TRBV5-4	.	CASSSGGIATNEKLFF	TGTGCCAGCAGCTCGGGGGGAATTGCAACTAATGAAAAACTGTTTTTT
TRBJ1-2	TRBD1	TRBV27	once	CASSSTGSGYTF	TGTGCCAGCAGTTCGACAGGGTCTGGCTACACCTTC
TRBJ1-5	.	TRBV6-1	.	CASSRTGNQPQHF	TGTGCCAGCAGTCGGACAGGCAATCAGCCCCAGCATTTT
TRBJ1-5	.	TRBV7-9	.	CASSLAEPGPNQPQHF	TGTGCCAGCAGCTTAGCGGAGCCAGGGCCTAATCAGCCCCAGCATTTT
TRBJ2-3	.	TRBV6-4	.	CASSDSGGPDTQYF	TGTGCCAGCAGTGACTCGGGGGGGCCAGATACGCAGTATTTT
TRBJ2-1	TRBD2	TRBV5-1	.	CASRLPTSGESDEQFF	TGCGCCAGCCGCCTCCCGACTAGCGGGGAATCCGATGAGCAGTTCTTC
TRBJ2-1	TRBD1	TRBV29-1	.	CSGRQGASYEQFF	TGCAGCGGGAGACAGGGGGCTTCTTATGAGCAGTTCTTC
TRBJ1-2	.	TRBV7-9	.	CASSPRGLEMGYGYTF	TGTGCCAGCAGCCCCAGGGGTTTGGAGATGGGCTATGGCTACACCTTC
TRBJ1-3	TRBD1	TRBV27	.	CASSPLATGTGNTIYF	TGTGCCAGCAGTCCACTCGCGACAGGGACTGGAAACACCATATATTTT
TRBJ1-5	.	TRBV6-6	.	CASRGQTADQPQHF	TGTGCCAGCAGAGGACAAACCGCCGATCAGCCCCAGCATTTT
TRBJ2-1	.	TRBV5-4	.	CASSPANGANEQFF	TGTGCCAGCTCCCCGGCTAATGGGGCCAATGAGCAGTTCTTC
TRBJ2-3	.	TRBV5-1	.	CASSLARGLADTQYF	TGCGCCAGCAGCTTGGCTCGCGGGCTGGCAGATACGCAGTATTTT
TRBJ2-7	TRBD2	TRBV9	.	CAGLPGLAGLLSYEQYF	TGTGCCGGCCTCCCGGGACTAGCGGGGCTACTTTCCTACGAGCAGTACTTC
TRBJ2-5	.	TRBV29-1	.	CSAGQQETQYF	TGCAGCGCAGGACAGCAAGAGACCCAGTACTTC
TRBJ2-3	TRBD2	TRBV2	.	CASSDGASGGWADTQYF	TGTGCCAGCAGTGATGGAGCTAGCGGGGGGTGGGCAGATACGCAGTATTTT
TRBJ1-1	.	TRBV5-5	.	CASSPRWEGNTEAFF	TGTGCCAGCAGCCCTCGTTGGGAGGGGAACACTGAAGCTTTCTTT
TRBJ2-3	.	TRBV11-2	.	CASSLGRGTDTQYF	TGTGCCAGCAGCTTAGGCCGGGGCACAGATACGCAGTATTTT
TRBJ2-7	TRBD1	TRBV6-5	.	CASSYSRTGSDEQYF	TGTGCCAGCAGTTACTCGAGGACAGGTTCGGACGAGCAGTACTTC
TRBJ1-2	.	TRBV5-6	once	CASSRGTTNYGYTF	TGTGCCAGCAGCCGCGGTACCACTAACTATGGCTACACCTTC